Below are 29 T cell receptor beta chains sequenced from a single sample in a study of naive and memory T cell subsets. An equimolar mix of two oligonucleotides served as the beta constant-region primer for TRBC1 and TRBC2. TCRdb analysed the UMI-ligation and nested PCR reads with MiXCR anew, one entry per CDR3 protein. The repertoire holds 81,000 or so distinct CDR3 sequences, with roughly 7% as singletons. Sequencing was carried out using central memory CD4+ T cells from blood. The receptors originated from a human donor in good health.

This clonotype was observed a few times. V gene TRBV28 combines with J gene TRBJ1-5; D is uncertain. The CDR3 contains 13 residues. Trimming shortened V by 2 bases and J by 7 bases, and 9 bases separated the two germline ends. CDR1 and CDR2 from the germline V gene are MDHEN and SYDVKM. The CDR3 protein is CASSLRHGQPQHF. The CDR3 DNA sequence: TGTGCCAGCAGTTTAAGGCATGGACAGCCCCAGCATTTT. Full variable domain (remainder filled in from reference TRBV28 and TRBJ1-5): DVKVTQSSRYLVKRTGEKVFLECVQDMDHENMFWYRQDPGLGLRLIYFSYDVKMKEKGDIPEGYSVSREKKERFSLILESASTNQTSMYLCASSLRHGQPQHFGDGTRLSIL.

This clonotype was observed a handful of times. The chain uses TRBV18 and TRBJ2-4; a possible D gene is TRBD2 (5 bases). The CDR3 is 15 residues long. Germline V lookup: CDR1 KGHSH, CDR2 LQKENI. The V end lost 2 bases, the J end lost 9 bases, and 17 bases lay between the germline ends. The CDR3 sequence: CASSPDGNLGSIQYF. Written as DNA, the CDR3 is TGTGCCAGCTCACCAGATGGAAACCTTGGGAGCATTCAGTACTTC. Filled out from reference TRBV18 and TRBJ2-4, the complete variable domain reads NAGVMQNPRHLVRRRGQEARLRCSPMKGHSHVYWYRQLPEEGLKFMVYLQKENIIDESGMPKERFSAEFPKEGPSILRIQQVVRGDSAAYFCASSPDGNLGSIQYFGAGTRLSVL.

At least ten counts were recorded for this clonotype. V usage is TRBV28 and J usage is TRBJ2-7, with 7 nucleotides matching TRBD2. With V trimmed by 7 bases and J by 0 bases, 9 bases remained unmatched. The CDR3 spans 15 residues. From germline, CDR1 is MDHEN and CDR2 SYDVKM. As DNA, the CDR3 is TGTGCCAGCACCTACGTGGGGGGGACCTCCTACGAGCAGTACTTC. It translates to CASTYVGGTSYEQYF. Combining the CDR3 with reference TRBV28 and TRBJ2-7 gives the whole variable domain DVKVTQSSRYLVKRTGEKVFLECVQDMDHENMFWYRQDPGLGLRLIYFSYDVKMKEKGDIPEGYSVSREKKERFSLILESASTNQTSMYLCASTYVGGTSYEQYFGPGTRLTVT.

There are many counts of this clonotype. This chain links TRBV3-1 with TRBJ2-1; D not certain. Trimming removed 6 bases at V and 2 bases at J, with 11 bases between. The CDR3 totals 14 residues. Germline loops: CDR1 LGHDT, CDR2 YNNKEL (reference sequence). CDR3 DNA sequence: TGTGCCAGCAGGGCGAGCGAACCCTACAATGAGCAGTTCTTC. Protein: CASRASEPYNEQFF.

This clonotype occurred many times. The rearrangement joins TRBV6-2 or TRBV6-3 to TRBJ2-7; TRBD1 matches 9 bases. In germline, CDR1 is MNHEY, CDR2 SVGEGT. The CDR3 has 15 residues. V was clipped by 6 bases and J by 2 bases; unmatched bases: 8. CDR3 nucleotide sequence: TGTGCCAGCAGCCGCTCGGGACAGGGCACCTACGAGCAGTACTTC. Protein product: CASSRSGQGTYEQYF.

This clonotype was observed at least ten times. This sequence joins TRBV14 and TRBJ1-1; no firm D call. Trimming left V 3 bases short and J 2 bases short, with 16 bases between. This CDR3 has 16 amino acids. Germline V lookup: CDR1 SGHDN, CDR2 FVKESK. The chain's CDR3 is CASSQNRNLRNTEAFF. As DNA, the CDR3 is TGTGCCAGCAGCCAGAACAGAAACCTGAGAAACACTGAAGCTTTCTTT.

This clonotype was recorded many times. The CDR3 protein is CASSTSGGYEQYF. DNA for the CDR3: TGTGCCAGCAGCACGAGCGGGGGCTACGAGCAGTACTTC. The genes are TRBV14 and TRBJ2-7; TRBD2 matches 8 bases. This CDR3 spans 13 amino acids. CDR1 and CDR2 (germline): SGHDN, FVKESK. The junction had 3 bases not matched to a gene; V was cut back by 5 bases and J by 3 bases.

This clonotype was observed at least ten times. The chain joins TRBV3-1 to TRBJ2-4, with 12 bases identical to TRBD2. The CDR3 loop spans 17 amino acids. Germline CDR1 reads LGHDT; CDR2 reads YNNKEL (reference sequence). After removal of 3 bases from V and 3 bases from J, the junction contained 6 bases not matched to a gene. The CDR3 loop is CASSQSPSGRDKNIQYF. CDR3 in DNA: TGTGCCAGCAGCCAGTCGCCTAGCGGGAGGGACAAAAACATTCAGTACTTC.

This clonotype was observed at least ten times. The chain links TRBV6-2 or TRBV6-3 to TRBJ1-5; the D gene is possibly TRBD1 (5 bases). Germline CDR1 reads MNHEY; CDR2 reads SVGEGT. The CDR3 sequence is 15 residues long. V was cut by 5 bases and J by 6 bases, with 17 bases left in between. This chain's CDR3 is CASSLHGDQGQPQHF. The CDR3, as DNA: TGTGCCAGCAGTCTACACGGGGATCAGGGTCAGCCCCAGCATTTT.

The chain combines TRBV13 with TRBJ2-7; D gene uncertain. V gave up 2 bases and J gave up 3 bases, with 14 bases separating them. The V gene's germline CDR1 is PRHDT and CDR2 FYEKMQ (reference sequence). The CDR3 totals 15 residues. CDR3 coding DNA: TGTGCCAGCAGCTTACGGGCAGGATCTGTCTACGAGCAGTACTTC. Protein product: CASSLRAGSVYEQYF.

This clonotype was detected ten times or more. The gene calls are TRBV6-5 and TRBJ2-6; D possibly corresponds to TRBD1 (6 bases). The V end lost 5 bases, the J end lost 0 bases, and 17 bases lay between the germline ends. This CDR3 has 18 residues. The germline CDR1 and CDR2 sequences are MNHEY and SVGAGI. The CDR3 DNA is TGTGCCAGCAGTCTCTTAGGCGGACAGAGCTCTGGGGCCAACGTCCTGACTTTC. Translation gives CASSLLGGQSSGANVLTF.

This clonotype was seen many times. This chain links TRBV9 with TRBJ1-1; D perhaps matches TRBD1 (5 bases). The length of the CDR3 is 15 residues. CDR1 is SGDLS and CDR2 is YYNGEE in the germline V gene. The V end was cut by 0 bases, the J end by 3 bases, with 12 bases between. CDR3: CASSVDGGRHTEAFF. The CDR3 DNA reads as TGTGCCAGCAGCGTAGACGGGGGAAGGCACACTGAAGCTTTCTTT. Full variable domain (remainder filled in from reference TRBV9 and TRBJ1-1): DSGVTQTPKHLITATGQRVTLRCSPRSGDLSVYWYQQSLDQGLQFLIQYYNGEERAKGNILERFSAQQFPDLHSELNLSSLELGDSALYFCASSVDGGRHTEAFFGQGTRLTVV.

This clonotype was seen ten or more times. CDR3 protein: CSSGTSGGYGYTF. The CDR3 region has the DNA TGCAGTTCGGGGACTTCTGGGGGCTATGGCTACACCTTC. This chain joins TRBV20-1 and TRBJ1-2, with a possible D match to TRBD1 (5 bases). Germline V lookup: CDR1 DFQATT, CDR2 SNEGSKA (reference sequence). V was pared by 8 bases and J by 4 bases, with 17 bases between. CDR3 length: 13 amino acids.

The table lists this clonotype with many counts. The rearrangement uses TRBV20-1 and TRBJ1-1; D is undetermined. Per the germline V gene, CDR1 is DFQATT and CDR2 is SNEGSKA (reference sequence). There are 16 residues in the CDR3. Trimming took 2 bases from V and 1 from J, leaving 17 bases between them. Written as DNA, the CDR3 is TGCAGTGCTAGAAGGTCATACGCCCAACGGAACACTGAAGCTTTCTTT. It is translated as CSARRSYAQRNTEAFF.

This clonotype was recorded many times. This chain joins TRBV20-1 and TRBJ2-7, with 10 bases that match TRBD2. The germline V gene encodes CDR1 DFQATT and CDR2 SNEGSKA (reference sequence). J gave up 2 bases and V 2 bases, and 0 bases lay outside the gene matches. The CDR3 covers 13 residues. Here the CDR3 reads CSARTSGTYEQYF. CDR3 DNA sequence: TGCAGTGCTAGAACTAGCGGGACCTACGAGCAGTACTTC.

The rearrangement uses TRBV13 and TRBJ1-2, with 9 bases fitting TRBD1. Germline V gives CDR1 PRHDT, CDR2 FYEKMQ (reference sequence). V lost 5 bases, J lost 0 bases, and 1 base stayed unmatched. The CDR3 is 14 amino acids. CDR3 in DNA: TGTGCCAGCAGCAGGACAGGGGCTAACTATGGCTACACCTTC. Translating gives CASSRTGANYGYTF.

The table lists this clonotype with many counts. The chain is built from TRBV6-6 and TRBJ1-3; 7 positions match TRBD1. Trimming cost V 8 bases and J 2 bases; bases outside gene matches: 9. The CDR3 runs to 15 residues. CDR1 MNHNY and CDR2 SVGAGI come from the germline V gene (reference sequence). This CDR3 is CASGLQGEPGNTIYF. The CDR3 DNA is TGTGCCAGCGGTCTTCAGGGGGAACCTGGAAACACCATATATTTT.

This clonotype was counted a few times. The chain has TRBV14 and TRBJ2-7; D unresolved. Trimming shortened V by 1 base and J by 6 bases, and 13 bases separated the two germline ends. This CDR3 comprises 14 residues. Per the germline V gene, CDR1 is SGHDN and CDR2 is FVKESK. CDR3: CASSQAGLPSEQYF. The CDR3 bases are TGTGCCAGCAGCCAAGCCGGGCTCCCCTCCGAGCAGTACTTC.

This clonotype showed up just a few times. The rearrangement joins TRBV12-3 or TRBV12-4 to TRBJ2-7; a possible D gene is TRBD2 (5 bases). Trimming took off 8 bases at V and 4 bases at J, with 9 bases between the two ends. CDR3 length equals 11 residues. DNA for the CDR3: TGTGCCAGCGGTCGGGGTTACGAGCAGTACTTC. Translated, it gives CASGRGYEQYF.

In this sample, this clonotype turned up many times. The chain joins TRBV29-1 to TRBJ1-4; D gene uncertain. Trimming left V 4 bases short and J 7 bases short, with 13 bases between. The CDR3 length is 13 residues. Germline V lookup: CDR1 SQVTM, CDR2 ANQGSEA. The CDR3: CSVVGKEAEKLFF. Written as DNA, the CDR3 is TGCAGCGTTGTGGGGAAAGAGGCTGAAAAACTGTTTTTT.

The CDR3 sequence: CASTPTGVYEQYF. The CDR3 DNA sequence: TGTGCCAGCACCCCGACGGGGGTCTACGAGCAGTACTTC. This sequence joins TRBV7-2 and TRBJ2-7; perhaps TRBD2 as D (6 bases). This CDR3 region has 13 residues. The V and J ends lost 7 bases and 3 bases respectively, with 13 bases between them. Germline V gene lookup returns CDR1 SGHTA and CDR2 FQGNSA.

This clonotype came up many times. CDR3 coding DNA: TGTGCTGGTGGGGACTCAGGAGAGACCCAGTACTTC. Translation gives CAGGDSGETQYF. The chain has TRBV5-4 and TRBJ2-5, with D maybe TRBD2 (6 bases). This CDR3 has 12 residues. Germline CDR1 is SGHNT and CDR2 is YYREEE (reference sequence).

Of note for this clonotype: With a much larger clone just one base away, this may be a read error. The V and J genes are TRBV28 and TRBJ1-2, with D tentatively TRBD1 (6 bases). Germline CDR1 and CDR2: MDHEN and SYDVKM. CDR3 length: 13 residues. In DNA, the CDR3 is TGTGCCAGCAGGAAGGGGGGCTACTATGGCTACATCTTC. It translates to CASRKGGYYGYIF.

The CDR3 protein is CASTPRPENEKLFF. The CDR3 DNA reads TGTGCCAGCACTCCCCGGCCAGAAAATGAAAAACTGTTTTTT. V usage is TRBV18 and J usage is TRBJ1-4; the D is unclear. This CDR3 comprises 14 residues. Germline CDR1 is KGHSH and CDR2 is LQKENI. V was cut by 8 bases and J by 5 bases, with 15 bases left in between.

Ten or more counts support this clonotype. This chain joins TRBV20-1 and TRBJ2-3; 7 nucleotides line up with TRBD2. The J segment lost 10 bases and the V segment lost 3 bases, leaving 10 bases of the junction unmatched. CDR1 and CDR2 (germline): DFQATT, SNEGSKA (reference sequence). This CDR3 contains 13 residues. For the CDR3, the DNA is TGCAGTGCTAGTGGGGGGAGGGCCAGTCCGCAGTATTTT. Amino acids: CSASGGRASPQYF.

This clonotype has a count of ten or more. The CDR3 loop reads CASSIQVGAAFF. CDR3 in DNA: TGTGCCAGCAGCATTCAGGTAGGGGCGGCTTTCTTT. This rearrangement joins TRBV21-1 to TRBJ1-1; the D call TRBD1 from the table was never checked on the DNA. TRBV21-1 is labeled a pseudogene. The CDR3 totals 12 residues.

This clonotype was counted a few times. This sequence joins TRBV5-5 and TRBJ2-5; weak D call: TRBD1 (6 bases). This CDR3 contains 14 residues. Trimming took off 0 bases at V and 9 bases at J, with 15 bases between the two ends. Per germline, CDR1 SGHKS and CDR2 YYEKEE (reference sequence). The CDR3 nucleotides read TGTGCCAGCAGCTTGGTACCTACAGGGAGAGCCCAGTACTTC. This gives the protein CASSLVPTGRAQYF.

Many counts were recorded for this clonotype. The CDR3 does not close with the conserved phenylalanine or tryptophan, likely indicating a read error. The DNA is left out, because the CDR3 cannot be placed on it with certainty; the CDR3 is given as TCRdb lists it. This chain's CDR3 is CASSLQGGFVV. This sequence joins TRBV7-9 and TRBJ2-1; the table calls TRBD2, which could not be checked here. Germline V gives CDR1 SEHNR, CDR2 FQNEAQ (reference sequence). The length of the CDR3 is 11 amino acids, counting both ends.

The table lists this clonotype with a few counts. V usage is TRBV21-1 and J usage is TRBJ2-7. TRBV21-1 is classified as a pseudogene. This CDR3 comprises 14 residues. The CDR3 loop reads CASSGCSSSYEQYF. The CDR3 nucleotides read TGTGCCAGCAGTGGCTGTTCGAGCTCCTACGAGCAGTACTTC.